This TCR beta chain emerged from a study of identical twins (dated by TCRdb to about 2016). A note on the overall study: The study deep-sequenced TCR alpha and beta repertoires from monozygotic twins, unrelated adults of various ages and cord blood to test whether fetal clonotypes persist. To rule out contamination, the twin experiments were replicated at different times with different library preparation protocols. The investigation overall reported the following: Zero-insertion analyses could be partly confounded by invariant T cells such as MAIT and iNKT, although diverse VJ usage argued against such confounding for most clonotypes. In beta out-of-frame sequences, excess twin sharing was weaker, because having fewer shared sequences lowered the signal-to-noise ratio. Compared with coincidental sharing between unrelated individuals, out-of-frame TCR alpha sequences shared between twins had an excess of sequences with low generation probability. In monozygotic twins, out-of-frame TCR alpha sharing was systematically underestimated by recombination models, although the models agreed with sharing between unrelated individuals. Fewer insertions were carried by abundant cord blood beta clonotypes; a weaker similar trend was observed in young adult naive repertoires, while no such trend was observed in memory repertoires. Because the same donors could not be followed over many years, the conclusions relied on cross-sectional statistical analysis.

Libraries were prepared through 5' RACE. Sequencer: Illumina HiSeq 2000. A universal primer binding site was added through template switching, and the final cDNA carried a unique molecular identifier so that TCR cDNA molecules could be counted accurately. First-strand cDNA for TCR alpha and beta chains was synthesized from specific primers in the conserved constant-segment region. To control for contamination, each cDNA library was double barcoded with a SMART-Mk sample barcode plus Illumina barcodes. TruSeq adapter sequences and Illumina sample barcodes were added in two successive PCR steps. TCR alpha and beta cDNA libraries were sequenced on the Illumina HiSeq platform with custom primers. Per the authors' processing: MiGEC processed the raw reads to extract unique molecular identifiers, while MiXCR was used to determine the CDR3 positions. Recombination models were inferred per individual with the repgenHMM and IGoR tools using an EM algorithm. The analysis of shared clonotypes was done with the tcR package in R, with sharing normalized by the product of cloneset sizes. To study raw recombination free of thymic and clonal selection effects, out-of-frame nonproductive sequences were analyzed. TCRdb applied fastp at Q25 and MiXCR to the public reads, then kept only in-frame beta chains. Each entry is one CDR3 protein sequence, shown with its most common DNA and genes. TCRdb, rather than the study authors, made the V and J calls. This sample gives 550,000 to 800,000 distinct CDR3 sequences in total; less than 9% of them show up just once. Approximately 1.5% of the sample belongs to the ten largest clones.

The CDR3 spans 13 residues, from the cysteine through the phenylalanine. Kept here is only the CDR3 DNA, which spans 39 bases and is read in frame from base 1. The germline V gene (reference sequence) gives CDR1 as DFQATT and CDR2 as SNEGSKA. V gives up 4 bases and J gives up 1 base, and the segment between their germline ends measures 10 bases. This clonotype appeared a few times. Its cognate antigen has yet to be identified. Base quality data are lacking; no much larger clone is found one base away. Every donor in the study was a healthy Caucasian. Three pairs of female monozygotic twins, all aged roughly 18 to 29 years, made up the twin cohort. Peripheral blood mononuclear cells were the source from which RNA for the TCR libraries was isolated. These sequences were also reported in another study, on yellow fever vaccine responses in identical twins. As that second paper reports: The authors reported that the T cell response to vaccination in identical twins appeared partly convergent and partly personalized. Focusing on identical twins, the study followed the T cell clones that responded to the vaccine, and did so with precision.

The material sequenced was PBMCs. The chain is assembled from TRBV20-1 and TRBJ2-5; the D gene could be either TRBD1 or TRBD2, each agreeing at 5 bases. The receptor was isolated from a woman between 18 and 30 years old in good health. The nucleotide sequence reads as follows: TGCAGTGCTACGGGACGGACCCAAGAGACCCAGTACTTC. Its protein product is CSATGRTQETQYF.